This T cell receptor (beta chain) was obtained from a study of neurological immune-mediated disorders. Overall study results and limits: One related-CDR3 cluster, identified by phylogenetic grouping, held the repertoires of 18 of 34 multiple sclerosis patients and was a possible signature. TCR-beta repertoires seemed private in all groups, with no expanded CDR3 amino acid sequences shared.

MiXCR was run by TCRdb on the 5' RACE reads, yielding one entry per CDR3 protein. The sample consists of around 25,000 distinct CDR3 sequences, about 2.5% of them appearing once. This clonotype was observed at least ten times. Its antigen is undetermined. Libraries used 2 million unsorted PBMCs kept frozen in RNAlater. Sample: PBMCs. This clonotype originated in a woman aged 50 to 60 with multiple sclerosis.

The CDR3 is CASSFAETGESPLHF. Here the CDR3 DNA reads TGTGCCAGCAGTTTCGCCGAGACAGGGGAGTCACCCCTCCACTTT. V is TRBV12-3 or TRBV12-4 and J is TRBJ1-6; 8 positions match TRBD1. The CDR3 has 15 amino acids. Germline trimming cut 3 bases from V and 10 bases from J; bases unmatched to any gene: 8.